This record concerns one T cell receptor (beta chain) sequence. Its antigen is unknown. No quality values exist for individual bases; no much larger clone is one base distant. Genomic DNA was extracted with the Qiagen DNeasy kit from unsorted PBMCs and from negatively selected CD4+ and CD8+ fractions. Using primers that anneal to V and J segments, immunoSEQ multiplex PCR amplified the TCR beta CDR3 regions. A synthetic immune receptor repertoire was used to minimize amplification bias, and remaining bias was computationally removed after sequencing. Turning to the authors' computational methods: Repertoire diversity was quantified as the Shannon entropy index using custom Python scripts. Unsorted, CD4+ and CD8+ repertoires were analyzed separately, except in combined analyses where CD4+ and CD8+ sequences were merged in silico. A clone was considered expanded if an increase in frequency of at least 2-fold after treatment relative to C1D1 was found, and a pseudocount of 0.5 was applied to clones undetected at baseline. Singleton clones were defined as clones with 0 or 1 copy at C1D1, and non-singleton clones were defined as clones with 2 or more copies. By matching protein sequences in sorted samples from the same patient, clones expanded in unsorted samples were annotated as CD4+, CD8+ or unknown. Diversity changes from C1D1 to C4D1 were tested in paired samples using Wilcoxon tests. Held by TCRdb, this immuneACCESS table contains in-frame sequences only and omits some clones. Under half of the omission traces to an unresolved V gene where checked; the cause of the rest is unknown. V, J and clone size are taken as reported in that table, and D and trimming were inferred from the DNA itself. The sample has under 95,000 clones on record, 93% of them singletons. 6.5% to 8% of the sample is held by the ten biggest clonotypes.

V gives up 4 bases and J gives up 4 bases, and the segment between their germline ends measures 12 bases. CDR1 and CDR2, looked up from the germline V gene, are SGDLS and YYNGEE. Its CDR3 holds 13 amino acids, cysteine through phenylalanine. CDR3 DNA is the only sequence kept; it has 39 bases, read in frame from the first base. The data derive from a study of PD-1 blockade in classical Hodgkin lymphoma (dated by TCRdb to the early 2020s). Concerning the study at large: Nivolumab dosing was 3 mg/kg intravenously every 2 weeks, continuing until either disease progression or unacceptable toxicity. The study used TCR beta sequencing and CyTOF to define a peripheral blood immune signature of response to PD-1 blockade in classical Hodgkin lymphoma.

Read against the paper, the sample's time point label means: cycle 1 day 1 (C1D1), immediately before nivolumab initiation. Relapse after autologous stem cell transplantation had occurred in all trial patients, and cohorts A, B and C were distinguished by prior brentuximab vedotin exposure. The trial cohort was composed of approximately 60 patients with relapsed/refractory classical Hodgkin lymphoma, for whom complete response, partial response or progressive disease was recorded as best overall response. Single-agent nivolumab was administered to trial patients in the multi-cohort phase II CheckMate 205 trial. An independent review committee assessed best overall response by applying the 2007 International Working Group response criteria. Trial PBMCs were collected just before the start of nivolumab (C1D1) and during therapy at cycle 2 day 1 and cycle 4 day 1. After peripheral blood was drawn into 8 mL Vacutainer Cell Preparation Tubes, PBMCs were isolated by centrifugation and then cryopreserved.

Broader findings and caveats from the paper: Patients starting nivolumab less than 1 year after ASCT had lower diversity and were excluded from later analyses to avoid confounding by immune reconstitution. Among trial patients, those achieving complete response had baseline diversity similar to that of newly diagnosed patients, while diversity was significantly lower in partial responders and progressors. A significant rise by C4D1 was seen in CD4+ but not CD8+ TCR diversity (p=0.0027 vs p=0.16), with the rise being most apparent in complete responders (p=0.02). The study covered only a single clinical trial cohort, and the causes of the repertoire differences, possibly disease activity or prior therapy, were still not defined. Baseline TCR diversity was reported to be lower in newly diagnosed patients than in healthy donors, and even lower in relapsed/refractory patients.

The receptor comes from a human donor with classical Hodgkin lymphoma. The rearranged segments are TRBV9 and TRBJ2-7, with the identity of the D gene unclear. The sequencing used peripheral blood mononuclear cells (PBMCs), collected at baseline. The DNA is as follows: TGTGCCAGCAGCCCCGACTCTTGGTACGAGCAGTACTTC. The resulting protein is CASSPDSWYEQYF.